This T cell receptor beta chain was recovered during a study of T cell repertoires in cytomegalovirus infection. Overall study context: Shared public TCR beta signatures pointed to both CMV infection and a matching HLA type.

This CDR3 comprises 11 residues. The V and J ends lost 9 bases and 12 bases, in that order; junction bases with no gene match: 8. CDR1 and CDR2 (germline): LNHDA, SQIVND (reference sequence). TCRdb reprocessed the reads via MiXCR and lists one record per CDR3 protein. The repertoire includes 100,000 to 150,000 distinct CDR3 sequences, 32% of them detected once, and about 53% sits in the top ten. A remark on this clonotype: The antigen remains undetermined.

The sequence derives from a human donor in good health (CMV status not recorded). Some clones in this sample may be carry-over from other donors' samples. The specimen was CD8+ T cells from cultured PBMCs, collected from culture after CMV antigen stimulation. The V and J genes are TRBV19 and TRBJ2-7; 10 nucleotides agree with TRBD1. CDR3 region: CASHGGQGLYF. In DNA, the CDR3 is TGTGCCAGCCATGGGGGACAGGGGTTGTACTTC.